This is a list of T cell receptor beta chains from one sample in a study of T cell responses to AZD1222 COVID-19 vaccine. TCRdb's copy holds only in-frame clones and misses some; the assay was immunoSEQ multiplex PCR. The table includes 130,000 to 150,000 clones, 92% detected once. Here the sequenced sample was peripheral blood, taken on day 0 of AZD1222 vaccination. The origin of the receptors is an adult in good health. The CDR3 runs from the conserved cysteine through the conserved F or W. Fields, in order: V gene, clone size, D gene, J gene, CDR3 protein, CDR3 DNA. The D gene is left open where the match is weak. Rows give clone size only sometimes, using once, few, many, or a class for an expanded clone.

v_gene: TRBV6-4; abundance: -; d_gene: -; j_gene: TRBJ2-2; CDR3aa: CASSVGGTGELFF; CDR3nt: TGTGCCAGCAGTGTAGGCGGAACCGGGGAGCTGTTTTTT
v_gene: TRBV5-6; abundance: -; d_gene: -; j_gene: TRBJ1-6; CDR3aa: CASSSKGWDSPLHF; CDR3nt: TGTGCCAGCAGCTCGAAGGGGTGGGATTCACCCCTCCACTTT
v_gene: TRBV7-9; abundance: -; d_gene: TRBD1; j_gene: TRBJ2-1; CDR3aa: CASSLAWGQGLNEQFF; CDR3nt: TGTGCCAGCAGCTTAGCGTGGGGACAGGGTTTGAATGAGCAGTTCTTC
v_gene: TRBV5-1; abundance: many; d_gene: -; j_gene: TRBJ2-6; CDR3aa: CASSLATGANVLTF; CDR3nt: TGCGCCAGCAGCTTGGCCACGGGGGCCAACGTCCTGACTTTC
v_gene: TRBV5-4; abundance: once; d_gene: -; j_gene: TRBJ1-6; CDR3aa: CASSLVDGNSPLHF; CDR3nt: TGTGCCAGCAGCTTGGTAGACGGCAATTCACCCCTCCACTTT
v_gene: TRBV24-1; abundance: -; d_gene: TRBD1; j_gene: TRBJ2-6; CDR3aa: CATSPDRGTSGANVLTF; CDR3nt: TGTGCCACCAGCCCGGACAGGGGCACCTCTGGGGCCAACGTCCTGACTTTC
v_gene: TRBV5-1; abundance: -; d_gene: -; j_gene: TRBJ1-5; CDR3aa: CASSWEGDNQPQHF; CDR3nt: TGCGCCAGCAGCTGGGAGGGAGACAATCAGCCCCAGCATTTT
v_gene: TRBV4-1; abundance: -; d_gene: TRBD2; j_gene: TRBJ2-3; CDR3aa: CASSPIYIAGGTDTQYF; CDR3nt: TGCGCCAGCAGCCCCATCTATATAGCGGGCGGCACAGATACGCAGTATTTT
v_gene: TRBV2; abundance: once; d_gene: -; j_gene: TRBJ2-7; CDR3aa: CASKAGVGEQYF; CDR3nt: TGTGCCAGCAAAGCAGGAGTCGGCGAGCAGTACTTC
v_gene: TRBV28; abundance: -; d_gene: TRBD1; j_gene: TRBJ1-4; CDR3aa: CASRRTGTGGEKLFF; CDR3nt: TGTGCCAGCAGGCGAACCGGGACAGGTGGTGAAAAACTGTTTTTT
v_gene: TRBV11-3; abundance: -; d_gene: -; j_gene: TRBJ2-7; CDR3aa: CASSLGGLDEQYF; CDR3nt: TGTGCCAGCAGCTTAGGAGGGCTTGACGAGCAGTACTTC
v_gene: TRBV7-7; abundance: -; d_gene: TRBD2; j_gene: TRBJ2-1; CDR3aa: CASSFRAGGLRDEQFF; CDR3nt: TGTGCCAGCAGCTTTCGAGCGGGAGGGCTTAGGGATGAGCAGTTCTTC
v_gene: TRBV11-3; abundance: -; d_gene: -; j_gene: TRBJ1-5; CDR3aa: CASSSQGRWANQPQHF; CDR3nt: TGTGCCAGCAGCTCCCAGGGGAGATGGGCCAATCAGCCCCAGCATTTT
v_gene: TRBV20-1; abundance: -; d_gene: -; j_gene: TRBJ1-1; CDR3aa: CSVGTYEAFF; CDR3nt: TGCAGTGTCGGCACATATGAAGCTTTCTTT
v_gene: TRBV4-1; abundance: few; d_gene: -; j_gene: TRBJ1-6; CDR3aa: CASSHPRGSNSPLHF; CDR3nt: TGCGCCAGCAGCCATCCCCGGGGCTCTAATTCACCCCTCCACTTT
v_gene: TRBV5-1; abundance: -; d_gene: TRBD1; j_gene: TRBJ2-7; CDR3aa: CASSTGQGEGEQYF; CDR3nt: TGCGCCAGCAGCACCGGACAGGGGGAAGGCGAGCAGTACTTC
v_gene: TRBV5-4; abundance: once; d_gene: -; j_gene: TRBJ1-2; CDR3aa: CASSLGASRGYTF; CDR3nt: TGTGCCAGCAGCTTGGGGGCCAGTCGTGGCTACACCTTC
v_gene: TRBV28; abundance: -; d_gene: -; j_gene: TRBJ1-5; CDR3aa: CASSPFLGRAGQPQHF; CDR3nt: TGTGCCAGCAGTCCCTTCCTGGGCCGGGCGGGACAGCCCCAGCATTTT
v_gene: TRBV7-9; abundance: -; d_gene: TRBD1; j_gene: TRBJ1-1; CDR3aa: CASRYIGTGSGRTEAFF; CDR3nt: TGTGCCAGCAGATACATTGGGACAGGGAGTGGGAGGACTGAAGCTTTCTTT
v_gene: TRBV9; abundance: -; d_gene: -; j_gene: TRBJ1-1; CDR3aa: CASSGRDSVGEAFF; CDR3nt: TGTGCCAGCAGCGGCAGGGATTCAGTTGGTGAAGCTTTCTTT
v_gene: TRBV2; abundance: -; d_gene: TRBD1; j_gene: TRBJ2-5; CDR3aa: CASTEGQLETQYF; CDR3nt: TGTGCCAGCACCGAGGGACAGCTAGAGACCCAGTACTTC
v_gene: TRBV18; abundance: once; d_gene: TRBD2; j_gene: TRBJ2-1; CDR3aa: CASSPRRVAGGRGDEQFF; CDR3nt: TGTGCCAGCTCACCACGTCGCGTAGCGGGAGGTAGGGGGGATGAGCAGTTCTTC
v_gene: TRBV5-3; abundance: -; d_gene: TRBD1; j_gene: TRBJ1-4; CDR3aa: CARSISDRGGVKNEKLFF; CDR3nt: TGTGCCAGAAGCATCTCAGACAGGGGGGGAGTCAAAAATGAAAAACTGTTTTTT